One and the same sample provided the 5 T cell receptor beta chains below, sequenced in a study of T cells after yellow fever vaccination. MiXCR was run by TCRdb on the 5' RACE reads, yielding one entry per CDR3 protein. The table includes under 550,000 distinct CDR3 sequences, around a fifth detected once. The source material was PBMCs, sampled approximately 20 days after the first yellow fever vaccination. The receptors derive from a man aged 18 to 35 who received the YFV17D yellow fever vaccine.

The chain has TRBV4-3 and TRBJ2-5, with D possibly matching TRBD2 (7 bases). The length of the CDR3 is 17 residues. Trimming removed 3 bases at V and 0 bases at J, with 17 bases between. Germline-derived CDR1 and CDR2 are LGHNA and YSLEER. The CDR3 DNA is TGCGCCAGCAGCCAGGAGGGGGGGTCTCGGGACCAAGAGACCCAGTACTTC. Its translation: CASSQEGGSRDQETQYF.

This clonotype occurred a few times. The V and J genes are TRBV20-1 and TRBJ1-5; D possibly corresponds to TRBD1 (6 bases). Germline assignment: CDR1 DFQATT and CDR2 SNEGSKA (reference sequence). The CDR3 runs 17 residues. The V end was cut by 2 bases, the J end by 3 bases, with 20 bases between. CDR3 residues: CSARTRQDAGPNQPQHF. Here the CDR3 DNA reads TGCAGTGCTAGAACGAGACAGGACGCCGGGCCCAATCAGCCCCAGCATTTT.

The CDR3 region is CASNRDQGDIQYF. DNA of the CDR3: TGTGCCAGCAACCGGGACCAAGGGGACATTCAGTACTTC. The V gene is TRBV2, the J gene TRBJ2-4; D might be TRBD1 or TRBD2, each matching 5 bases. This CDR3 is 13 amino acids long. V was cut by 7 bases and J by 8 bases, with 15 bases left in between. Germline lookup yields CDR1 SNHLY and CDR2 FYNNEI.

A few counts support this clonotype. The J gene is TRBJ2-1, the V gene TRBV20-1; D call uncertain. V lost 3 bases, J lost 7 bases, and 10 bases lay in between. CDR1 is DFQATT, CDR2 SNEGSKA, per germline (reference sequence). The length of the CDR3 is 12 residues. The CDR3 loop reads CSARPDGNEQFF. The CDR3 DNA reads TGCAGTGCTAGGCCAGACGGAAATGAGCAGTTCTTC.

The table lists this clonotype with a few counts. The genes are TRBV24-1 and TRBJ1-1, with D maybe TRBD1 (5 bases). The germline CDR1 and CDR2 sequences are KGHDR and SFDVKD. This CDR3 has 13 residues. Trimming removed 8 bases from V and 4 bases from J, with 13 bases in between. CDR3 residues: CATTPEQVTEAFF. In DNA, the CDR3 is TGTGCCACCACCCCAGAACAGGTCACTGAAGCTTTCTTT.